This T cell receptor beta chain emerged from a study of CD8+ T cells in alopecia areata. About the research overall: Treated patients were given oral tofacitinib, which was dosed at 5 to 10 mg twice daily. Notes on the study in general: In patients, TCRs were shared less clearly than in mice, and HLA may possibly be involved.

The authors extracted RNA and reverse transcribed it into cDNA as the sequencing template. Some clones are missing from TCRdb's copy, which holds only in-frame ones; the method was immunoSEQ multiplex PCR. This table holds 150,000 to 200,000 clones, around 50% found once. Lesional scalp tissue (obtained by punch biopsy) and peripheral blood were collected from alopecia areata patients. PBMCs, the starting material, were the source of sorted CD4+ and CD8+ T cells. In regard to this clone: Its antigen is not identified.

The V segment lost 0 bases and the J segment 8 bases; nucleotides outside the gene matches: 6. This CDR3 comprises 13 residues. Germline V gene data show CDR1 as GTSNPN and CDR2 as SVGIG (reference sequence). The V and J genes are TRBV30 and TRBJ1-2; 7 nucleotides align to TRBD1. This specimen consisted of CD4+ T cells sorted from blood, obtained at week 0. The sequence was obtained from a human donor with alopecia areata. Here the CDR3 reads CAWSVDGTDGYTF. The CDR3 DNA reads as TGTGCCTGGAGTGTAGACGGGACAGACGGCTACACCTTC.